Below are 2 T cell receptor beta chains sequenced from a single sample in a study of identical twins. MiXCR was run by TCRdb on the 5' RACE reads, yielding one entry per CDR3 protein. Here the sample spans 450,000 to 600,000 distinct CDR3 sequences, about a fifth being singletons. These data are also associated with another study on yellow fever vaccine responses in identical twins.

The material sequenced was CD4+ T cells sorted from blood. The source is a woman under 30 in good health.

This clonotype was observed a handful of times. CDR3 amino acids: CASSPEGTSVYEQYF. As DNA, the CDR3 is TGCGCCAGCAGCCCCGAAGGGACTAGTGTCTACGAGCAGTACTTC. V usage is TRBV5-1 and J usage is TRBJ2-7; 8 bases fit TRBD2. In germline, CDR1 is SGHRS, CDR2 YFSETQ. CDR3 length: 15 amino acids. V was pared by 4 bases and J by 3 bases, with 9 bases of the junction left unmatched.

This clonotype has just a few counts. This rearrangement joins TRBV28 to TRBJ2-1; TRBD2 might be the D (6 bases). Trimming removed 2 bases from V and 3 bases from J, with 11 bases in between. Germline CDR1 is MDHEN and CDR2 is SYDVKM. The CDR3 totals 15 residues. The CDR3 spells CASSLQVTSYNEQFF. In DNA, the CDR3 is TGTGCCAGCAGTTTACAGGTGACTAGCTACAATGAGCAGTTCTTC.